The 7 T cell receptor beta chains below were found in one sample sequenced in a study of shared clonotypes between healthy human individuals. The table came from immunoSEQ multiplex PCR; TCRdb's copy has only in-frame clones and leaves some out. The table includes about 480,000 clones, 75% to 80% detected once. Material: PBMCs. Receptors originate from a woman aged 40 to 55 in good health. Some clones in this sample may be carry-over from other donors' samples.

This clone was seen a handful of times. The chain uses TRBV11-2 and TRBJ1-2; TRBD1 is a possible D gene (5 bases). The V gene's germline CDR1 is SGHAT and CDR2 FQNNGV. The V gene lost 4 bases and the J gene lost 5 bases, with 17 bases spanning the gap. The CDR3 is 15 amino acids. DNA of the CDR3: TGTGCCAGCAGCTGGGGGTTCGACAGCCTATATGGCTACACCTTC. It yields the protein CASSWGFDSLYGYTF.

This chain links TRBV10-3 with TRBJ2-1; a weak D match, TRBD1 (5 bases). V dropped 3 bases and J dropped 3 bases, with 12 bases sitting between them. Germline-derived CDR1 and CDR2 are ENHRY and SYGVKD. CDR3 length: 15 residues. CDR3 bases: TGTGCCATCAGTGATTGGGGCCAGCTCTACAATGAGCAGTTCTTC. This gives the protein CAISDWGQLYNEQFF.

This clone showed up many times. This chain links TRBV27 with TRBJ2-7; the match to TRBD2 covers 8 bases. J lost 3 bases, V lost 4 bases, and 11 bases had no gene match. Germline V lookup: CDR1 MNHEY, CDR2 SMNVEV (reference sequence). This CDR3 has 16 amino acids. Written as DNA, the CDR3 is TGTGCCAGCAGTTCCCCTGGGGGCGGGAGGCGCTACGAGCAGTACTTC. This gives the protein CASSSPGGGRRYEQYF.

This chain uses TRBV29-1 with TRBJ2-7; D may correspond to TRBD1 or TRBD2 (6 bases each). The CDR3 covers 14 residues. Germline values: CDR1 SQVTM, CDR2 ANQGSEA. V was clipped by 7 bases and J by 0 bases, with 16 bases between them. In nucleotides, the CDR3 is TGCAGCGAGACAGCCCCGGGGGCCTCCTACGAGCAGTACTTC. Its protein product is CSETAPGASYEQYF.

V usage is TRBV2 and J usage is TRBJ1-2; unclear D gene. V gave up 5 bases and J gave up 4 bases, with 14 bases separating them. The germline V gene encodes CDR1 SNHLY and CDR2 FYNNEI. CDR3 length equals 14 residues. CDR3: CASSQSGVLYGYTF. CDR3 sequence (DNA): TGTGCCAGCAGTCAGTCAGGAGTTCTCTATGGCTACACCTTC.

This chain connects TRBV13 to TRBJ1-2; no reliable D call. Germline lookup yields CDR1 PRHDT and CDR2 FYEKMQ (reference sequence). V was shortened by 0 bases and J by 4 bases, with 12 bases between the two germline ends. This CDR3 has 15 residues. The CDR3 DNA reads TGTGCCAGCAGCTTAGGTCAAATGGGGAGCTATGGCTACACCTTC. Its translation: CASSLGQMGSYGYTF.

This chain's CDR3 is CAWRERGAGNEQFF. The DNA of the CDR3 is TGTGCCTGGAGGGAGCGGGGAGCTGGCAATGAGCAGTTCTTC. This chain links TRBV30 with TRBJ2-1; 7 nucleotides line up with TRBD2. Germline CDR1 GTSNPN, CDR2 SVGIG (reference sequence). This CDR3 region has 14 residues. V was pared by 3 bases and J by 6 bases, with 8 bases of the junction left unmatched.